These 3 T cell receptor beta chains were all obtained from the same sample, sequenced in a study of siplizumab effects on memory and regulatory T cells. Profiling relied on immunoSEQ multiplex PCR, and the TCRdb table lists in-frame clones only, not all of them. The sample lists tens of thousands of clones, approximately 88% occurring once. The sequenced sample was Tregs sorted from blood. These receptor sequences come from a human donor in good health.

The rearrangement links TRBV30 to TRBJ2-6; D is uncertain. The CDR3 length is 12 residues. CDR1 GTSNPN and CDR2 SVGIG come from the germline V gene (reference sequence). The germline V and J ends were trimmed by 6 bases and 4 bases, with 7 bases remaining between them. In DNA, the CDR3 is TGTGCCTGCCCGAAAGGGGCCAACGTCCTGACTTTC. The encoded protein is CACPKGANVLTF. The complete variable domain, with remaining parts taken from reference TRBV30 and TRBJ2-6, reads SQTIHQWPATLVQPVGSPLSLECTVEGTSNPNLYWYRQAAGRGLQLLFYSVGIGQISSEVPQNLSASRPQDRQFILSSKKLLLSDSGFYLCACPKGANVLTFGAGSRLTVL.

The rearrangement links TRBV7-9 to TRBJ2-3; tentatively, D is TRBD1 or TRBD2 (5 bases each). Germline CDR1 is SEHNR and CDR2 is FQNEAQ (reference sequence). Trimming took off 2 bases at V and 3 bases at J, with 12 bases between the two ends. The CDR3 extends over 15 amino acids. CDR3 nucleotides: TGTGCCAGCAGCTTACGGGGCAGGGTGACAGATACGCAGTATTTT. This sequence encodes CASSLRGRVTDTQYF.

The CDR3 loop reads CSVSGVAKNIQYF. The CDR3 DNA reads as TGCAGCGTTAGCGGGGTAGCCAAAAACATTCAGTACTTC. The chain links TRBV29-1 to TRBJ2-4; 7 bases fit TRBD2. The CDR3 consists of 13 residues. In germline, CDR1 is SQVTM, CDR2 ANQGSEA. The V segment lost 5 bases and the J segment 0 bases; nucleotides outside the gene matches: 1.